The clone carrying this T cell receptor (beta chain) has more than one count but fewer than ten. The antigen is not known. This specimen comes from a study of beta chain features in type 1 diabetes. Study in general: Healthy donors and patients showed comparable age, gender and cell yields.

Investigators reverse transcribed all isolated RNA, so they sequenced expressed TCRB transcripts. The method was immunoSEQ multiplex PCR; TCRdb's version includes in-frame clones alone and lacks a portion of them. The sample records 100,000 to 150,000 clones, around 15% being singletons. Germline V CDR1 and CDR2: SQVTM, ANQGSEA. With V trimmed by 5 bases and J by 4 bases, 17 bases remained unmatched. This CDR3 is built from 18 residues. Findings of the study overall: Compared to healthy donors, patients appeared to have naive, central memory and Treg TCRB repertoires that were more alike. Among patients with Type 1 diabetes, TCRB CDR3s were moderately but significantly shorter in every one of the four CD4+ subsets.

The clonotype comes from a man between 18 and 35 years old with type 1 diabetes. Sequenced input: central memory CD4+ T cells from blood. V is TRBV29-1 and J is TRBJ2-1; 10 bases map to TRBD1. The CDR3 nucleotides are TGCAGCGTTAGTGACAGGGGGCGAGTCGGGAGGATTTACAATGAGCAGTTCTTC. Its protein product is CSVSDRGRVGRIYNEQFF.